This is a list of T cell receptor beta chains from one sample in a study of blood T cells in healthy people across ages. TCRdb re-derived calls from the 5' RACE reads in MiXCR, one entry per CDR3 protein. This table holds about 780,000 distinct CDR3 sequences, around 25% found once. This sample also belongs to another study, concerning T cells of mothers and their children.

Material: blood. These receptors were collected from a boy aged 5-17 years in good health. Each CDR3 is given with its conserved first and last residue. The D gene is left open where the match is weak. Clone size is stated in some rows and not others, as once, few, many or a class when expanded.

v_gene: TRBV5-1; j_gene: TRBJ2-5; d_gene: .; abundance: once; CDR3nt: TGCGCCAGCAGCTGGGGACACGGCGTGGAGACCCAGTACTTC; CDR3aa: CASSWGHGVETQYF
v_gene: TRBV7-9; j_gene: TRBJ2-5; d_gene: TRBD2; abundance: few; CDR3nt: TGTGCCAGCAGCCCCGGGGTAGCGGGGGGCTACCGGACCCAGTACTTC; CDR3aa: CASSPGVAGGYRTQYF
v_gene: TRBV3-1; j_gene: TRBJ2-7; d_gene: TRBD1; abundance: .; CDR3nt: TGTGCCAGCAGCCCTAGGGGGCCACACAGCTACAATGAGCAGTACTTC; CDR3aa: CASSPRGPHSYNEQYF
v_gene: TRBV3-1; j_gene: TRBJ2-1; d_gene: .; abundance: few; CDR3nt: TGTGCCAGCAGCCAAGAAGGGTTGGGGAAAACTAGAAGTATCGATGAGCAGTTCTTC; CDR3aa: CASSQEGLGKTRSIDEQFF
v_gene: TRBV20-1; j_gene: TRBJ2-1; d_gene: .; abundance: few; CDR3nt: TGCAGTGCACAGGAGGGATACAATGAGCAGTTCTTC; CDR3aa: CSAQEGYNEQFF
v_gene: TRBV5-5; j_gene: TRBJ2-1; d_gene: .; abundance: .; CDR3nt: TGTGCCAGCAGCTGGGCTCGAGGTTACAATGAGCAGTTCTTC; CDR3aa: CASSWARGYNEQFF
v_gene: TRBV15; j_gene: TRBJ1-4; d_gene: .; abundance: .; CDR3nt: TGTGCCACCAGCAGTCGAGGGAGGGATGAAAAACTGTTTTTT; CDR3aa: CATSSRGRDEKLFF
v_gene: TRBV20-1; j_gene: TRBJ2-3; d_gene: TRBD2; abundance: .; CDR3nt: TGCAGTGCTAGAGGGTCTAGCGGGGGGAGCACAGATACGCAGTATTTT; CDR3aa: CSARGSSGGSTDTQYF
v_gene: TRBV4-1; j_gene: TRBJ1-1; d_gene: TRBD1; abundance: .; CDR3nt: TGCGCCAGCAGCCAAGGAGGGGACAGTTTAGCTTTCTTT; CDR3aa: CASSQGGDSLAFF
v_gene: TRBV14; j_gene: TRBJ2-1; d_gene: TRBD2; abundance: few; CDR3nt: TGTGCCAGCAGCCAAGCTCGGGGGGGCCAGGGTGAGCAGTTCTTC; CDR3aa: CASSQARGGQGEQFF
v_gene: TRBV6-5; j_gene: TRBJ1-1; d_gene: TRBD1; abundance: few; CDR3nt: TGTGCCAGCAGTTACCCCGGACAGGGGGGAACAGCTTTCTTT; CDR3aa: CASSYPGQGGTAFF
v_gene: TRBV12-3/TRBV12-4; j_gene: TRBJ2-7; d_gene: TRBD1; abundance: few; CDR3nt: TGTGCCAGCAGTCCCGGGACAGGGCGCCACGAGCAGTACTTC; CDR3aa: CASSPGTGRHEQYF
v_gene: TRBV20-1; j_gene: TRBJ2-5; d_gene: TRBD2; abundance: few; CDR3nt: TGCAGTGCTAAAGCGGGGTTAAGGACCCAGTACTTC; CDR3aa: CSAKAGLRTQYF
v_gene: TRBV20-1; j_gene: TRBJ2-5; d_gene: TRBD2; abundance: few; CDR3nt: TGCAGTGCGATAGCGGGGGAGACCCAGTACTTC; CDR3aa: CSAIAGETQYF
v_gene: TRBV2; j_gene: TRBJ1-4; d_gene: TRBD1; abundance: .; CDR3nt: TGTGCCAGCGATCGGACAGGGGGAAATGAAAAACTGTTTTTT; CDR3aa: CASDRTGGNEKLFF
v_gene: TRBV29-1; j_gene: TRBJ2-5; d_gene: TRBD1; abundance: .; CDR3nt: TGCAGCGTAGCCTACGGACAGGATTTAGGACAGTACTTC; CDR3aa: CSVAYGQDLGQYF
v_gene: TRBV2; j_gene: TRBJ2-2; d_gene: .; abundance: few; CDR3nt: TGTGCCAGCATCGTCTCAGCGAACACCGGGGAGCTGTTTTTT; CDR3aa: CASIVSANTGELFF
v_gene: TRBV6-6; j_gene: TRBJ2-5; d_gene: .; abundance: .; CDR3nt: TGCGCCAGCAGTTACTCGGGCGACAGCCTGGGAGAGACCCAGTACTTC; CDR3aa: CASSYSGDSLGETQYF
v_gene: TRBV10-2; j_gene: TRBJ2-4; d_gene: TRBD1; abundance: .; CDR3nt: TGCGCCAGCACTGAGTACCCCGGACAGGGCCGTGTTGACATTCAGTACTTC; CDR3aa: CASTEYPGQGRVDIQYF
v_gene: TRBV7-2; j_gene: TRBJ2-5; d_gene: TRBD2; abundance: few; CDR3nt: TGTGCCAGCAGCTTAGCGTTCGGGCTAGCGGGGAAAGAGACCCAGTACTTC; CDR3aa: CASSLAFGLAGKETQYF
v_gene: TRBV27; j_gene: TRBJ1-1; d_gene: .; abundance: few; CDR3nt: TGTGCCGCAGGAGGGGGGAACAGGTACACTGAAGCTTTCTTT; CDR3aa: CAAGGGNRYTEAFF
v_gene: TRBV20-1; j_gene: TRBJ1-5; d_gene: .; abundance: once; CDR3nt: TGCAGTGCCTGTATTCGTGATAGCAATCAGCCCCAGCATTTT; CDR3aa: CSACIRDSNQPQHF
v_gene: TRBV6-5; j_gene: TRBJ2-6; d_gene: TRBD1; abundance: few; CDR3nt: TGTGCCAGCAGTTACTCGACAGGGTATGGGGCCAACGTCCTGACTTTC; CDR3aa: CASSYSTGYGANVLTF
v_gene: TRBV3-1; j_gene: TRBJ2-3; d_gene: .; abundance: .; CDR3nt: TGTGCCAGCAGCCTCCCCGGCAAGGATACGCAGTATTTT; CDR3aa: CASSLPGKDTQYF
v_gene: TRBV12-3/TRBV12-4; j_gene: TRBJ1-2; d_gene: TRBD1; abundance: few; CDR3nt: TGTGCCAGCACCCGAGGGGGCCTCTATGGCTACACCTTC; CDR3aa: CASTRGGLYGYTF
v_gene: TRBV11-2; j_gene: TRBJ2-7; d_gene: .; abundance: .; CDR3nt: TGTGCCAGCAGCAGACGGCGGAGCTCCTACGAGCAGTACTTC; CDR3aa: CASSRRRSSYEQYF
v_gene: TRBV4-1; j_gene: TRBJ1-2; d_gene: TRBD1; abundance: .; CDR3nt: TGCGCCAGCAGCCAGGAAAGGGACAGGGTATACACCTTC; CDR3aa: CASSQERDRVYTF
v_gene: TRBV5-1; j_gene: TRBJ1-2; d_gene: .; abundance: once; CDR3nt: TGCGCCAGCAGCTTGGTCGGCAGGGGTGTCGACTATGGCTACACCTTC; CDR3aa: CASSLVGRGVDYGYTF
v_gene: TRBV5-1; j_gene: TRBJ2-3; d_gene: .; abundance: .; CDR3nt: TGCGCCAGCAGCCAGGTACAGGGAACGACAGATACGCAGTATTTT; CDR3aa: CASSQVQGTTDTQYF
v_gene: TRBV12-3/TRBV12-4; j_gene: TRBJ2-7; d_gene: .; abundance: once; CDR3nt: TGTGCCAGCAGTCCCAGGGCTCTCCACTCCTACGAGCAGTACTTC; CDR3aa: CASSPRALHSYEQYF
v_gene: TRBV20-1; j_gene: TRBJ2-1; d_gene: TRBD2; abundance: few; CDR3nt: TGCAGTGCTAGAGATCCGAATAGCGGGGTATCCTACAATGAGCAGTTCTTC; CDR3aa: CSARDPNSGVSYNEQFF
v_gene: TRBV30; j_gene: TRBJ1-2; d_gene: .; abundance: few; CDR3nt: TGTGCCTGGCAGAACTATGGCTACACCTTC; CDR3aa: CAWQNYGYTF
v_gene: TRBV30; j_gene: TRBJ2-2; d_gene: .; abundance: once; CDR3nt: TGTGCCTGGAGTGGGTTGTTCGGCGGGGAGCTGTTTTTT; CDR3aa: CAWSGLFGGELFF
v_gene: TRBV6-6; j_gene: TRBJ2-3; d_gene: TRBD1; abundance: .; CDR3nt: TGTGCCAGCAGCTGGGGACAGGGCGTGGATACGCAGTATTTT; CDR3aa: CASSWGQGVDTQYF
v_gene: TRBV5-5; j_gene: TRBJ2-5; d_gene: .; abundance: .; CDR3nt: TGTGCCAGCAGCTTCATCCGGGAAGAGACCCAGTACTTC; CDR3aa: CASSFIREETQYF
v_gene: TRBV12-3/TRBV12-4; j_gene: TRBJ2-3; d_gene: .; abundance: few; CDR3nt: TGTGCCAGCAGTCCAGGGTCATCAGATACGCAGTATTTT; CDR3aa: CASSPGSSDTQYF
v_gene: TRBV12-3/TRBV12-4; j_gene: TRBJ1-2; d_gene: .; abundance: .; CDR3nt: TGTGCCAGCAGTTTTGGCCCCCGGGTAGGCTACACCTTC; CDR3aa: CASSFGPRVGYTF
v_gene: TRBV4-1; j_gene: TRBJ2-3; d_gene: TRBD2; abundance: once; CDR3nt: TGCGCCAGCAGCCAAGAACTTGCGGGGGGGACAGATACGCAGTATTTT; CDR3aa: CASSQELAGGTDTQYF
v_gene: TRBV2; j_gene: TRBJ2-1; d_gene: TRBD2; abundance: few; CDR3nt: TGTGCCAGCAGTGAATACCCTAGCGGAATTAACAATGGGCAGTTCTTC; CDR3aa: CASSEYPSGINNGQFF
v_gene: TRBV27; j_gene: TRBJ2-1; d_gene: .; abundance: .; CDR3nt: TGTGCCAGCAGTTTAACGAGGGGAGCCTCCTACAATGAGCAGTTCTTC; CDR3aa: CASSLTRGASYNEQFF
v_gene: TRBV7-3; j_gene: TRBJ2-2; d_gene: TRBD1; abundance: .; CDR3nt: TGTGCCAGCGCATCCGGGACAGCCTTAACGAACACCGGGGAGCTGTTTTTT; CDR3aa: CASASGTALTNTGELFF
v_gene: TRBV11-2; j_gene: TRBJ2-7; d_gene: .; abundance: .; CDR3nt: TGTGCCAGCGGGGCAGTCTCCTACGAGCAGTACTTC; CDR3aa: CASGAVSYEQYF